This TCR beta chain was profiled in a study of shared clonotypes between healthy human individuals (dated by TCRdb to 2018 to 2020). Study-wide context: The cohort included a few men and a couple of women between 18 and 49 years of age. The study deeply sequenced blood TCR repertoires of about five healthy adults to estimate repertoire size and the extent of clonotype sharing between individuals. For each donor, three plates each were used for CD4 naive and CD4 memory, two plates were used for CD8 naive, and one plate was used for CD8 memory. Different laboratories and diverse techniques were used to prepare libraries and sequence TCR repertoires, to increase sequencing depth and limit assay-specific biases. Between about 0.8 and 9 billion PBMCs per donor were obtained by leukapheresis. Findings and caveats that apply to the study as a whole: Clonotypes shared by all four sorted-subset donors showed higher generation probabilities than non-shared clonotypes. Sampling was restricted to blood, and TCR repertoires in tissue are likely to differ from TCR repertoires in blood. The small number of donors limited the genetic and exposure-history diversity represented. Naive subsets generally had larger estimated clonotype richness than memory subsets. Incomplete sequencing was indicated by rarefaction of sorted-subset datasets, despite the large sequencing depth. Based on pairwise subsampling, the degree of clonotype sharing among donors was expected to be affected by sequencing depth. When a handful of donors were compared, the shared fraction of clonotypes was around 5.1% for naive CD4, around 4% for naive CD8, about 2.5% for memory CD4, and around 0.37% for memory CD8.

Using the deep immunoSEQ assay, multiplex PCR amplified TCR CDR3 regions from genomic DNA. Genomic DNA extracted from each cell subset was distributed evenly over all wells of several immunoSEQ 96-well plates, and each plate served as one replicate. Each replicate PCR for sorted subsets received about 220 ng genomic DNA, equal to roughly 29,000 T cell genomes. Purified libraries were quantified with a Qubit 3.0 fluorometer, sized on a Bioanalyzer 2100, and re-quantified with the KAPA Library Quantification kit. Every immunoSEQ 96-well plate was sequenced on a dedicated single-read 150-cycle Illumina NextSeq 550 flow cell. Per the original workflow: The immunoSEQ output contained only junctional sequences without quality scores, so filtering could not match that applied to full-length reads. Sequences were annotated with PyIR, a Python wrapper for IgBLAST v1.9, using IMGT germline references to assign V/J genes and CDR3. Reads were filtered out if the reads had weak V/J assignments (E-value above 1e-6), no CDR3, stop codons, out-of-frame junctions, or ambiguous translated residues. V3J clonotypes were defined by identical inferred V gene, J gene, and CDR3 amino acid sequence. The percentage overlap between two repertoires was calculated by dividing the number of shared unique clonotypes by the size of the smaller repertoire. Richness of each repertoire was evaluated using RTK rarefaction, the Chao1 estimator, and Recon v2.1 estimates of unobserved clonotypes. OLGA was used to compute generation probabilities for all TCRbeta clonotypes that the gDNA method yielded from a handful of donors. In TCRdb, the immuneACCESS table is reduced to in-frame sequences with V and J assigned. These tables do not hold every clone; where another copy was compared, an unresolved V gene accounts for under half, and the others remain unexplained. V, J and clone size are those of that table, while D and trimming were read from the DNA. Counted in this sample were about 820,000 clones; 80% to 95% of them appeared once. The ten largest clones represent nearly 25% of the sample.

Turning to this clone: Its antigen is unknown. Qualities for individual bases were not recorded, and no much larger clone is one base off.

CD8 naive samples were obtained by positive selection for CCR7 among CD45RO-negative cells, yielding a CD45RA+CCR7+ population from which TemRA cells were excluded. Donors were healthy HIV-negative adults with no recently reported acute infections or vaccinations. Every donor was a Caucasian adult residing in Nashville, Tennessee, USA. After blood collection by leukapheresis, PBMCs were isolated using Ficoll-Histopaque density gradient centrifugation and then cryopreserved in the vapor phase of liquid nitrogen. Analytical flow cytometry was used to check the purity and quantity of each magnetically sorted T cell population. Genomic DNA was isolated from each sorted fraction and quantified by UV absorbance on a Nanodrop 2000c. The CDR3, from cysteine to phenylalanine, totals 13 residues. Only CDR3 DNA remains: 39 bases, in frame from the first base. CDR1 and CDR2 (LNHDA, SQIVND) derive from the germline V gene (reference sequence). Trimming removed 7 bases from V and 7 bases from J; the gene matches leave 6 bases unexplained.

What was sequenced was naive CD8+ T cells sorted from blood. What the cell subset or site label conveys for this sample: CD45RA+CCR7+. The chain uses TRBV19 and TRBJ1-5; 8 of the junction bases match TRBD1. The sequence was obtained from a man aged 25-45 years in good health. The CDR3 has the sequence CASTTHRGQPQHF. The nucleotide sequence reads TGTGCCAGTACCACACACAGGGGGCAGCCCCAGCATTTT.